Included here is one T cell receptor beta chain sequence, with context. The data derive from a study of OX40 agonist ivuxolimab in advanced cancers. Study information: Those enrolled were approximately 78% male, with a mean age of 60 years and ages from about 20 to 90.

TCRdb keeps only in-frame clones here, not all; method: immunoSEQ multiplex PCR. The data contain about 58,000 clones, about 90% of them singletons. Trimming took off 5 bases at V and 7 bases at J, with 18 bases between the two ends. In germline, CDR1 is SGHVS, CDR2 FQNEAQ. The CDR3 is 14 residues long. Sequences were derived from CD4+ or CD8+ T cells sorted from blood, sampled in a trial of the OX40 agonist ivuxolimab. The sequence was obtained from an adult with an advanced solid tumor such as melanoma, head and neck, liver or kidney cancer. This chain uses TRBV7-8 with TRBJ2-7; a weak D match, TRBD2 (5 bases). The CDR3, as DNA: TGTGCCAGCAGCCCGTCGTTAGGGAGTTTTGAGCAGTACTTC. Its protein product is CASSPSLGSFEQYF.